The 9 T cell receptor beta chains given below trace back to one sample, sequenced in a study of T cells in localized non-small cell lung cancer. The table came from immunoSEQ multiplex PCR; TCRdb's copy has only in-frame clones and leaves some out. The table shows about 40,000 clones, with about 90% occurring only once. The sequences come from peripheral blood, collected before any cancer treatment. These receptors all stem from a woman aged 40-70 years with stage I lung adenocarcinoma.

The chain uses TRBV5-6 and TRBJ2-7; D gene uncertain. The germline V gene encodes CDR1 SGHDT and CDR2 YYEEEE. Trimming removed 0 bases from V and 2 bases from J, with 6 bases in between. The CDR3 runs 13 residues. DNA for the CDR3: TGTGCCAGCAGCTTGGGAGAGGCCTACGAGCAGTACTTC. It yields the protein CASSLGEAYEQYF. The variable domain in full, completed from reference TRBV5-6 and TRBJ2-7, reads DAGVTQSPTHLIKTRGQQVTLRCSPKSGHDTVSWYQQALGQGPQFIFQYYEEEERQRGNFPDRFSGHQFPNYSSELNVNALLLGDSALYLCASSLGEAYEQYFGPGTRLTVT.

The chain combines TRBV30 with TRBJ1-1, with D perhaps matching TRBD1 (6 bases). Germline assignment: CDR1 GTSNPN and CDR2 SVGIG (reference sequence). The V end lost 2 bases, the J end lost 7 bases, and 11 bases lay between the germline ends. This CDR3 region has 12 residues. CDR3 coding DNA: TGTGCCTGGAGTTTCGGACAGTTTGAAGCTTTCTTT. Translated, it gives CAWSFGQFEAFF.

The rearrangement links TRBV7-2 to TRBJ2-3, with TRBD2 matching over 8 bases. Germline loops: CDR1 SGHTA, CDR2 FQGNSA. The trim removed 1 base at V and 14 bases at J, leaving 11 bases unmatched. This CDR3 contains 14 residues. The CDR3 sequence: CASSLELGGRQGYF. In nucleotides, the CDR3 is TGTGCCAGCAGCTTAGAACTAGGCGGGAGGCAGGGGTATTTT.

The chain has TRBV18 and TRBJ2-3; D gene ambiguous. This CDR3 spans 16 amino acids. Trimming removed 0 bases from V and 2 bases from J, with 12 bases in between. Germline CDR1 is KGHSH and CDR2 is LQKENI. The CDR3 is CASSPPAYTYTDTQYF. Written as DNA, the CDR3 is TGTGCCAGCTCACCACCGGCCTATACATACACAGATACGCAGTATTTT.

J is TRBJ2-2 and V is TRBV9; tentatively, D is TRBD1 or TRBD2 (7 bases each). Germline V gene data show CDR1 as SGDLS and CDR2 as YYNGEE. The V and J ends lost 10 bases and 8 bases respectively, with 18 bases between them. The CDR3 loop spans 13 amino acids. For the CDR3, the DNA is TGTGCCGGGAGGGGGCTAGCTTATGGGGAGCTGTTTTTT. Protein: CAGRGLAYGELFF.

The gene calls are TRBV5-1 and TRBJ1-2; D is possibly TRBD1 (5 bases). Trimming took off 0 bases at V and 11 bases at J, with 11 bases between the two ends. The CDR3 runs 12 residues. Germline V CDR1 and CDR2: SGHRS, YFSETQ. CDR3 protein: CASSLDFREYTF. DNA for the CDR3: TGCGCCAGCAGCTTGGATTTCAGGGAATACACCTTC.

The chain carries TRBV6-6 and TRBJ2-7, with D unresolved. Germline assignment: CDR1 MNHNY and CDR2 SVGAGI (reference sequence). V lost 6 bases and J 7 bases, leaving 13 bases between the germline ends. The CDR3 covers 12 residues. The CDR3 loop is CASSPTEREQYF. The CDR3 DNA sequence: TGTGCCAGCAGCCCAACAGAGCGAGAGCAGTACTTC.

The chain uses TRBV4-1 and TRBJ2-7; TRBD2 is a possible D gene (6 bases). The germline CDR1 and CDR2 sequences are MGHRA and YSYEKL. Between the trimmed V and J ends, which lost 0 bases and 7 bases, there was a span of 13 bases. The CDR3 is made up of 14 amino acids. CDR3 in amino acids: CASSQDRGVWEQYF. The CDR3 DNA is TGCGCCAGCAGCCAAGACCGCGGGGTCTGGGAGCAGTACTTC.

Only one count was recorded for this clone. The gene calls are TRBV28 and TRBJ2-1, with D possibly TRBD2 on 6 matching bases. The germline gives CDR1 MDHEN, CDR2 SYDVKM. V lost 5 bases, J lost 7 bases, and 15 bases lay in between. The CDR3 runs to 14 residues. The CDR3 coding sequence is TGTGCCAGCAGTCGAGACCCTGGGGGGAATGAGCAGTTCTTC. It encodes CASSRDPGGNEQFF.